The 2 T cell receptor beta chains below were found in one sample sequenced in a study of T cells in women clearing cervical HPV infection. The data were produced by immunoSEQ multiplex PCR, yet TCRdb's version contains in-frame clones alone and is incomplete. Its table lists about 23,000 clones. Specimen: blood buffy coat. These receptors were obtained from a woman aged 18-70 years with a cervical HPV16 infection that either progressed to CIN3+ or cleared (not recorded which).

Points on this clone: The read stops 3 residues short of the end of the CDR3; the missing end is completed from the germline J gene. The chain carries TRBV5-1 and TRBJ2-7, with 12 nucleotides matching TRBD2. The V and J ends lost 0 bases and 6 bases, in that order; junction bases with no gene match: 4. CDR1 is SGHRS and CDR2 is YFSETQ in the germline V gene. The length of the CDR3 is 15 residues. CDR3: CASSLVLAGGGEQYF. CDR3 DNA, as far as it was read: TGCGCCAGCAGCTTGGTACTAGCGGGGGGTGGCGAG.

On this clone itself: The CDR3 is cut off 3 residues early in the read; its end comes from the germline J gene. The genes are TRBV20-1 and TRBJ2-3; D is perhaps TRBD1 (5 bases). Germline assignment: CDR1 DFQATT and CDR2 SNEGSKA (reference sequence). The length of the CDR3 is 15 residues. Trimming left V 3 bases short and J 5 bases short, with 18 bases between. CDR3 region: CSASMPAGQGDTQYF. CDR3 DNA (partial): TGCAGTGCTAGCATGCCCGCCGGTCAGGGAGATACG.